Sequencing of this TCR beta chain was carried out in a study of glioma-infiltrating T cells. Regarding the study as a whole: Only very few CDR3 sequences appeared in both tissue and blood. Tissue-blood divergence was below expectation in non-neoplastic patients, above in gliomas.

This clonotype was seen a handful of times. Its cognate antigen is unknown. The V gene's germline CDR1 is MNHNS and CDR2 SASEGT. CDR3 length: 13 residues. V lost 7 bases to trimming and J lost 6 bases, with 13 bases between them. Using RNA template, CDR3s of TCR alpha and beta were amplified with iRepertoire arm-PCR. For one-step reverse transcription and amplification, 100-400 ng of tissue mRNA or PBMC total RNA was used. TCRdb passed the multiplex PCR reads through MiXCR, listing each CDR3 protein once. The sample has some 150,000 distinct CDR3 sequences; about 39% are singletons. The receptor comes from a human donor with low-grade glioma or glioblastoma, undergoing nonglioma brain surgery, or in good health (not recorded which). The sequenced sample consisted of glioma tissue, nonneoplastic brain tissue, or PBMCs (not recorded which). This chain connects TRBV6-1 to TRBJ2-1; possibly TRBD1 or TRBD2 for D (5 bases each). This CDR3 reads CASTRMGVNEQFF. The CDR3 nucleotides are TGTGCCAGCACCCGCATGGGGGTCAATGAGCAGTTCTTC.